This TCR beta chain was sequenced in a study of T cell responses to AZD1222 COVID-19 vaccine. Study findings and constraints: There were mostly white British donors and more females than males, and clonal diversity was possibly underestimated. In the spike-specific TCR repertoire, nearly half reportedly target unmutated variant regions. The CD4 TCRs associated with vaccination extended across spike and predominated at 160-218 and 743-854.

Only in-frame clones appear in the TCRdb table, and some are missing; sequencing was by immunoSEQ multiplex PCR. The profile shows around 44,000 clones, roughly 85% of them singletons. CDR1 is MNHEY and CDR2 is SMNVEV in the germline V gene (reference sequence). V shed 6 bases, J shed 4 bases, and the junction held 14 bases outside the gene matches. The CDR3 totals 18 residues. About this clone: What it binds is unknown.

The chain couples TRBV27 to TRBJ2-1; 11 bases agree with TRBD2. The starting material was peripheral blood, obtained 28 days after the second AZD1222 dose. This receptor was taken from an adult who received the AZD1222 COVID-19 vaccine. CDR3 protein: CASRLRMTSGKGYNEQFF. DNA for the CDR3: TGTGCCAGCAGACTTCGAATGACTAGCGGGAAGGGTTACAATGAGCAGTTCTTC.